This TCR beta chain was recorded in a study of neurological immune-mediated disorders. Time point meaning: longitudinal time-point 2. The controls, all healthy individuals, were blood bank volunteers in Maryland, USA. The unsorted libraries were generated from a total of 2 million PBMCs, which had been stored in RNAlater at -80 C. Germline V gives CDR1 MNHNY, CDR2 SVGAGI (reference sequence). The CDR3 runs to 15 residues. V was clipped by 6 bases and J by 7 bases, with 16 bases between them. This clonotype was observed many times. Antigen unknown. Study-wide findings and caveats: TCR-beta repertoires seemed private in all groups, with no expanded CDR3 amino acid sequences shared.

With 10-nucleotide random UMIs, 5'RACE was used to make the cDNA. TCRdb ran MiXCR on the 5' RACE reads and lists one entry per CDR3 protein. The data contain some 60,000 distinct CDR3 sequences, roughly 9.8% of them singletons. The source is a man between 25 and 39 years old in good health. The V and J genes are TRBV6-6 and TRBJ1-6; possibly TRBD1 for D (6 bases). The source material was PBMCs. CDR3 DNA sequence: TGTGCCAGCAGGGACAGCCTAACCTCCAATTCACCCCTCCACTTT. It yields the protein CASRDSLTSNSPLHF.